The 17 T cell receptor beta chains below come from one sample, sequenced in a study of T-cell memory formation after mild COVID-19. TCRdb re-derived calls from the 5' RACE reads in MiXCR, one entry per CDR3 protein. The table has 400,000 to 450,000 distinct CDR3 sequences, roughly 18% seen once; the top ten hold around a fifth. The sequencing input was PBMCs or a T cell subset sorted from them (not recorded which). These receptors came from a man between 18 and 29 years old who had mild COVID-19 (a few samples of this study predate the infection). Cell type and time point are not known.

The chain is built from TRBV18 and TRBJ1-1; D is ambiguous. CDR1 and CDR2 (germline): KGHSH, LQKENI. Trimming took off 0 bases at V and 8 bases at J, with 10 bases between the two ends. The CDR3 has 13 amino acids. For the CDR3, the DNA is TGTGCCAGCTCACCACCCGGCACCCCCGAAGCTTTCTTT. It is translated as CASSPPGTPEAFF. The full variable domain, with the rest looked up from reference TRBV18 and TRBJ1-1, is NAGVMQNPRHLVRRRGQEARLRCSPMKGHSHVYWYRQLPEEGLKFMVYLQKENIIDESGMPKERFSAEFPKEGPSILRIQQVVRGDSAAYFCASSPPGTPEAFFGQGTRLTVV.

J is TRBJ2-2 and V is TRBV7-2; D uncertain. CDR3 length: 12 amino acids. The germline CDR1 and CDR2 sequences are SGHTA and FQGNSA. Trimming took 5 bases from V and 7 from J, leaving 8 bases between them. As DNA, the CDR3 is TGTGCCAGCAGCAGGGTGGTCGGGGAGCTGTTTTTT. Translation: CASSRVVGELFF. Looking up the rest from reference TRBV7-2 and TRBJ2-2 gives the full variable domain: GAGVSQSPSNKVTEKGKDVELRCDPISGHTALYWYRQSLGQGLEFLIYFQGNSAPDKSGLPSDRFSAERTGGSVSTLTIQRTQQEDSAVYLCASSRVVGELFFGEGSRLTVL.

The sample holds many counts of this clonotype. The J gene is TRBJ2-5, the V gene TRBV28, with D possibly TRBD2 on 7 matching bases. V dropped 3 bases and J dropped 4 bases, with 12 bases sitting between them. CDR1 is MDHEN and CDR2 is SYDVKM in the germline V gene. The CDR3 covers 14 residues. The CDR3 loop is CASSLRGQGETQYF. The CDR3 nucleotides read TGTGCCAGCAGTTTGCGGGGGCAGGGAGAGACCCAGTACTTC.

This chain joins TRBV7-9 and TRBJ1-2; 7 bases agree with TRBD1. The germline V gene has CDR1 SEHNR and CDR2 FQNEAQ (reference sequence). The trim removed 5 bases at V and 13 bases at J, leaving 10 bases unmatched. There are 12 residues in the CDR3. CDR3 DNA: TGTGCCAGCAGCCCGGTTCAGGGGGATTTCACCTTC. Translated: CASSPVQGDFTF.

This clonotype was found a few times. The rearrangement uses TRBV20-1 and TRBJ1-2; TRBD1 matches at 9 bases. The germline gives CDR1 DFQATT, CDR2 SNEGSKA (reference sequence). The CDR3 is made up of 15 amino acids. With V trimmed by 0 bases and J by 5 bases, 7 bases remained unmatched. The CDR3 DNA follows: TGCAGTGCTAGAGATCTTAGGGGGACAGGGTATGGCTACACCTTC. This translates into CSARDLRGTGYGYTF.

In its sample, this clonotype was seen a few times. This chain uses TRBV7-6 with TRBJ2-3, with a weak D call TRBD2 (7 bases). The V gene lost 2 bases and the J gene lost 4 bases, with 13 bases spanning the gap. This CDR3 is built from 15 residues. In germline, CDR1 is SGHVS, CDR2 FNYEAQ. Here the CDR3 DNA reads TGTGCCAGCAGCTTAAGTGGGGGGGCGCCAGATACGCAGTATTTT. It encodes CASSLSGGAPDTQYF.

This clonotype was counted between two and nine times. This is likely a read error, given that the CDR3 carries no conserved phenylalanine or tryptophan at its end. It is unclear where the CDR3 begins or ends on the DNA, so no DNA is shown, and the CDR3 is as TCRdb lists it. The rearrangement joins TRBV6-8 to TRBJ1-1; the D call TRBD1 from the table was never checked on the DNA. The CDR3 sequence runs 12 residues, both termini included. Germline assignment: CDR1 MNHGY and CDR2 SAAAGT. This chain's CDR3 is CASSPRGVISRI.

This chain connects TRBV10-3 to TRBJ2-1; the D gene could be TRBD1 or TRBD2 (5 bases each). Trimming took off 11 bases at V and 10 bases at J, with 24 bases between the two ends. Germline values: CDR1 ENHRY, CDR2 SYGVKD. CDR3 length equals 14 residues. The CDR3, as DNA: TGTGCCGCACGGAACTGGGACGCCGGCGGGGAGCAGTTCTTC. This gives the protein CAARNWDAGGEQFF.

This rearrangement joins TRBV4-2 to TRBJ2-1, with TRBD1 matching over 11 bases. This CDR3 is 14 amino acids long. After removal of 4 bases from V and 6 bases from J, the junction contained 2 bases not matched to a gene. Germline CDR1 is LGHNA and CDR2 is YNFKEQ. CDR3 in DNA: TGTGCCAGCAGCCGGGACAGGGGGGTCAATGAGCAGTTCTTC. The encoded protein is CASSRDRGVNEQFF.

In this sample, this clonotype turned up a few times. The rearrangement uses TRBV12-3 or TRBV12-4 and TRBJ1-1; 8 nucleotides line up with TRBD1. The CDR3 extends over 13 amino acids. The V segment lost 4 bases and the J segment 3 bases; nucleotides outside the gene matches: 1. The CDR3 sequence: CASSSRGHTEAFF. The CDR3 DNA sequence: TGTGCCAGCAGTTCCAGGGGGCACACTGAAGCTTTCTTT.

The chain carries TRBV11-2 and TRBJ2-5; 7 nucleotides line up with TRBD2. Looked up from germline, CDR1 is SGHAT and CDR2 is FQNNGV. V lost 3 bases and J lost 0; bases outside the gene matches: 16. CDR3 length: 19 amino acids. CDR3 DNA: TGTGCCAGCAGCTTGGAGGCCGGCAAGGTACTAGCGAACCAAGAGACCCAGTACTTC. It specifies CASSLEAGKVLANQETQYF.

The CDR3 bases are TGCGCCAGCAGCTTGGCGGGGCATACGGACATTCAGTACTTC. This sequence encodes CASSLAGHTDIQYF. The rearrangement joins TRBV5-1 to TRBJ2-4, with D perhaps being TRBD1 or TRBD2 (5 bases each). Germline V gives CDR1 SGHRS, CDR2 YFSETQ. Trimming left V 0 bases short and J 8 bases short, with 12 bases between. This CDR3 has 14 residues. The whole variable domain, filled in from reference TRBV5-1 and TRBJ2-4, reads KAGVTQTPRYLIKTRGQQVTLSCSPISGHRSVSWYQQTPGQGLQFLFEYFSETQRNKGNFPGRFSGRQFSNSRSEMNVSTLELGDSALYLCASSLAGHTDIQYFGAGTRLSVL.

This clonotype showed up just a few times. This chain uses TRBV6-4 with TRBJ2-3; 16 bases line up with TRBD2. CDR1 MRHNA and CDR2 SNTAGT come from the germline V gene. The junction had 11 bases not matched to a gene; V was cut back by 0 bases and J by 2 bases. The CDR3 is 21 residues long. CDR3 coding DNA: TGTGCCAGCAGTGACTCCGACACCGGGACTAGCGGGGGGGCCGTCACAGATACGCAGTATTTT. The encoded protein is CASSDSDTGTSGGAVTDTQYF.

This clonotype appeared many times. The chain's CDR3 is CASSFRTNGNTIYF. CDR3 nucleotides: TGTGCCAGCAGCTTTAGGACAAATGGAAACACCATATATTTT. The chain joins TRBV7-9 to TRBJ1-3; a weak D match, TRBD1 (5 bases). Germline loops: CDR1 SEHNR, CDR2 FQNEAQ (reference sequence). CDR3 length: 14 amino acids. V was cut by 3 bases and J by 3 bases, with 9 bases left in between.

The chain recombines TRBV19 with TRBJ1-1; D is perhaps TRBD1 (6 bases). The CDR3 has 15 amino acids. Trimming stripped 5 bases from V and 5 bases from J, with 18 bases between. Germline assignment: CDR1 LNHDA and CDR2 SQIVND (reference sequence). The CDR3 DNA reads TGTGCCAGTAGTCCCCTTAGGGGGGGGCGAACTGAAGCTTTCTTT. It codes for CASSPLRGGRTEAFF.

The J gene is TRBJ2-3, the V gene TRBV7-8; 10 bases agree with TRBD1. Trimming removed 1 base from V and 4 bases from J; junction bases left unmatched: 5. This CDR3 comprises 16 residues. Per the germline V gene, CDR1 is SGHVS and CDR2 is FQNEAQ. Written as DNA, the CDR3 is TGTGCCAGCAGCTTAGTGACAGGGGGCGAATCAGATACGCAGTATTTT. Translated, it gives CASSLVTGGESDTQYF. Together with reference TRBV7-8 and TRBJ2-3, the CDR3 gives the full variable domain: GAGVSQSPRYKVAKRGQDVALRCDPISGHVSLFWYQQALGQGPEFLTYFQNEAQLDKSGLPSDRFFAERPEGSVSTLKIQRTQQEDSAVYLCASSLVTGGESDTQYFGPGTRLTVL.

The chain links TRBV27 to TRBJ2-1, with D possibly being TRBD1 or TRBD2 (5 bases each). Germline V lookup: CDR1 MNHEY, CDR2 SMNVEV (reference sequence). CDR3 size: 13 residues. Between the trimmed V and J ends, which lost 4 bases and 7 bases, there was a span of 11 bases. CDR3 bases: TGTGCCAGCAGTTGGGCAGGGACGAATGAGCAGTTCTTC. Amino acids: CASSWAGTNEQFF.